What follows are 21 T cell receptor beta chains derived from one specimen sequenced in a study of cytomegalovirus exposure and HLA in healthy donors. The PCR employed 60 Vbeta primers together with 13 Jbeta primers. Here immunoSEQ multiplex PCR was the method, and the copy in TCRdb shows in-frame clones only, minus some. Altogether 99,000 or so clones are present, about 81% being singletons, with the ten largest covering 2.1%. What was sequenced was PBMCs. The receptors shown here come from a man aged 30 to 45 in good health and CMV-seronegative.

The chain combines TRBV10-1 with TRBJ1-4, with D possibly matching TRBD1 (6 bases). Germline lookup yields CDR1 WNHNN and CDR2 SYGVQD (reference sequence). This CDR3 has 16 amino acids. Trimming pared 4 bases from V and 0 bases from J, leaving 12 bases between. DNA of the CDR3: TGCGCCAGCAGTGCAGGGGAAACATCAACTAATGAAAAACTGTTTTTT. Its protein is CASSAGETSTNEKLFF.

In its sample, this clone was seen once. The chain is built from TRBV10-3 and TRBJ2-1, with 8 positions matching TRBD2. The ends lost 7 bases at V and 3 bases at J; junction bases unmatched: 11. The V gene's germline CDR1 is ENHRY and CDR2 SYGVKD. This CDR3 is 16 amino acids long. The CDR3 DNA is TGTGCCATCAACGGAGGATCGGGGGGGGGCTACAATGAGCAGTTCTTC. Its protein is CAINGGSGGGYNEQFF.

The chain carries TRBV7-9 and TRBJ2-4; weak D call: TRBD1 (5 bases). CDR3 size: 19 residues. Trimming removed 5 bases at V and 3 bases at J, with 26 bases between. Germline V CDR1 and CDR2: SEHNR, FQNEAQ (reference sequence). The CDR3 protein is CASSPPPTPGPLHKNIQYF. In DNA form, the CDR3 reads TGTGCCAGCAGCCCTCCCCCGACACCAGGGCCCCTACACAAAAACATTCAGTACTTC.

The CDR3 DNA sequence: TGTGCCAGTGGGGGACTCGGGGGTGAAAAACTGTTTTTT. Protein sequence: CASGGLGGEKLFF. The chain combines TRBV19 with TRBJ1-4; possible D gene TRBD1, 5 bases. In germline, CDR1 is LNHDA, CDR2 SQIVND (reference sequence). V was clipped by 8 bases and J by 7 bases, with 14 bases between them. The CDR3 extends over 13 amino acids.

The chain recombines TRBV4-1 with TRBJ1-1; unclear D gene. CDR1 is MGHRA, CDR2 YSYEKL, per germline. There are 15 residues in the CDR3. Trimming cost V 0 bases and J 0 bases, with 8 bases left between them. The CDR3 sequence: CASSQEGSLNTEAFF. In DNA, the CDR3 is TGCGCCAGCAGCCAAGAGGGTAGCTTGAACACTGAAGCTTTCTTT.

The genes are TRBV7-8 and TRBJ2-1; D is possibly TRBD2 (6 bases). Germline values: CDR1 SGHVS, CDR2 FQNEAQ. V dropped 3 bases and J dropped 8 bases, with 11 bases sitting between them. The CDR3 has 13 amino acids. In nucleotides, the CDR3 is TGTGCCAGCAGCTTCCAAGCGGGTTATGAGCAGTTCTTC. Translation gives CASSFQAGYEQFF. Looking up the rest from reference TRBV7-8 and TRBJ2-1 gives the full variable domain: GAGVSQSPRYKVAKRGQDVALRCDPISGHVSLFWYQQALGQGPEFLTYFQNEAQLDKSGLPSDRFFAERPEGSVSTLKIQRTQQEDSAVYLCASSFQAGYEQFFGPGTRLTVL.

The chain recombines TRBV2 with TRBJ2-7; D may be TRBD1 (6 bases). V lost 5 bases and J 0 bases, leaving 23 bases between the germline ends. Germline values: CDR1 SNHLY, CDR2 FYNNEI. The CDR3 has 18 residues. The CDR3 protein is CASSRTRDRNRYSYEQYF. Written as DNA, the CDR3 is TGTGCCAGCAGTCGGACAAGAGACAGGAACCGATACTCCTACGAGCAGTACTTC.

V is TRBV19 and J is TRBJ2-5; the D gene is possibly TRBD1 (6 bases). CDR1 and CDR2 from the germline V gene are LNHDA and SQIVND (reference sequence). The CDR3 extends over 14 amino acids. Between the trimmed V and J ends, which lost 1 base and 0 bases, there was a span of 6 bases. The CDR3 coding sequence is TGTGCCAGTAGTATAGGGACAGACCAAGAGACCCAGTACTTC. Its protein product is CASSIGTDQETQYF.

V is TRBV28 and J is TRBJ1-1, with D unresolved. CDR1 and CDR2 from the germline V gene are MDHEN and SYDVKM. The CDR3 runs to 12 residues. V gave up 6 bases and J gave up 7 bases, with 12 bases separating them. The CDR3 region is CASRSTGSEAFF. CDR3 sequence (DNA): TGTGCCAGCAGATCGACGGGAAGTGAAGCTTTCTTT.

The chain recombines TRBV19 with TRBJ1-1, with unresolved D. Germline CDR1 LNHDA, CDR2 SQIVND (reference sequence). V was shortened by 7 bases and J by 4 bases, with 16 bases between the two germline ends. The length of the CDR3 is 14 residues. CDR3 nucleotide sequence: TGTGCCAGTACACTAGCCCTTTCGGCCACTGAAGCTTTCTTT. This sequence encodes CASTLALSATEAFF.

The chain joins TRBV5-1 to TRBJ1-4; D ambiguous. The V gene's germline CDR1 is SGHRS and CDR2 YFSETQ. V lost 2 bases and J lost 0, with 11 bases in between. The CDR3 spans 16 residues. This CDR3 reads CASSFSVGATNEKLFF. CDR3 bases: TGCGCCAGCAGCTTTAGTGTCGGAGCAACTAATGAAAAACTGTTTTTT.

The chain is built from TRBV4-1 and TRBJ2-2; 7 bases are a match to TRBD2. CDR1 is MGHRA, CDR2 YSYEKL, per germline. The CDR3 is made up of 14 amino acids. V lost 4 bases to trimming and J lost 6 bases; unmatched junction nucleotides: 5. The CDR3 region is CASSPGGLAGELFF. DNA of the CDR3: TGCGCCAGCAGCCCCGGGGGGTTAGCCGGGGAGCTGTTTTTT.

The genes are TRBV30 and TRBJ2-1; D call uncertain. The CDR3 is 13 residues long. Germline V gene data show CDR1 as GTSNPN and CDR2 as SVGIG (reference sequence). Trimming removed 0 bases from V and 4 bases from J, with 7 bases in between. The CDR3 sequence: CAWSVQEYNEQFF. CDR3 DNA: TGTGCCTGGAGTGTTCAGGAATACAATGAGCAGTTCTTC. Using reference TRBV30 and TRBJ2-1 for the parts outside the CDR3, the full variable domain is SQTIHQWPATLVQPVGSPLSLECTVEGTSNPNLYWYRQAAGRGLQLLFYSVGIGQISSEVPQNLSASRPQDRQFILSSKKLLLSDSGFYLCAWSVQEYNEQFFGPGTRLTVL.

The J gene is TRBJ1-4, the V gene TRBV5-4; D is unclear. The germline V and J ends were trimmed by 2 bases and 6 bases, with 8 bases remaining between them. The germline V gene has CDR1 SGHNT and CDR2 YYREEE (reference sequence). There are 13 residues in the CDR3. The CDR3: CASSFFGDEKLFF. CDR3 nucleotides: TGTGCCAGCAGCTTTTTCGGAGATGAAAAACTGTTTTTT.

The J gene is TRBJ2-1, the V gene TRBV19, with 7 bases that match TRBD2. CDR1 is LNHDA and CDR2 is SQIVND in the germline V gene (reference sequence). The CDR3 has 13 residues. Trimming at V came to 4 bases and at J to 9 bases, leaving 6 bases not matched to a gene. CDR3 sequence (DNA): TGTGCCAGTAGTAGGGAGGGCGGGAGTGAGCAGTTCTTC. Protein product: CASSREGGSEQFF. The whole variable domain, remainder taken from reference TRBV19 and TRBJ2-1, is DGGITQSPKYLFRKEGQNVTLSCEQNLNHDAMYWYRQDPGQGLRLIYYSQIVNDFQKGDIAEGYSVSREKKESFPLTVTSAQKNPTAFYLCASSREGGSEQFFGPGTRLTVL.

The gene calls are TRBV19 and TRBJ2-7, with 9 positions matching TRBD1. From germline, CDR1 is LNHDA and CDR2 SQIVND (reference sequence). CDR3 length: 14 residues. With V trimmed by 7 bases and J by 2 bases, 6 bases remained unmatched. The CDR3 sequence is CASTPGTGTYEQYF. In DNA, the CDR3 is TGTGCCAGTACCCCCGGGACAGGGACCTACGAGCAGTACTTC.

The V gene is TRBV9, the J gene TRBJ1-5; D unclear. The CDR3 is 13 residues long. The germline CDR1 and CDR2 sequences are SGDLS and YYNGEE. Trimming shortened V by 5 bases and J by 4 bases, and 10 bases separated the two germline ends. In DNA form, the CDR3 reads TGTGCCAGCAGTCAGACGGGAAATCAGCCCCAGCATTTT. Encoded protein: CASSQTGNQPQHF.

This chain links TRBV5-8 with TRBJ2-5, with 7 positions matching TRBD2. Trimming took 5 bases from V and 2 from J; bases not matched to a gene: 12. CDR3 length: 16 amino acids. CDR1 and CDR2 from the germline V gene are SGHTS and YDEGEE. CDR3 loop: CASSLQTSSLQETQYF. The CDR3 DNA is TGTGCCAGCAGTCTCCAGACTAGCAGTTTACAAGAGACCCAGTACTTC.

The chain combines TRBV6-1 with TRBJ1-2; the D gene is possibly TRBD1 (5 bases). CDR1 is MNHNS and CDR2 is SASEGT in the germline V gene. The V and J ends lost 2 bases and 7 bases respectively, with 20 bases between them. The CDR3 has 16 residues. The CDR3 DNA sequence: TGTGCCAGCAGTGAATTAGGGAGGGGCCCCATACTTGGCTACACCTTC. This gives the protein CASSELGRGPILGYTF.

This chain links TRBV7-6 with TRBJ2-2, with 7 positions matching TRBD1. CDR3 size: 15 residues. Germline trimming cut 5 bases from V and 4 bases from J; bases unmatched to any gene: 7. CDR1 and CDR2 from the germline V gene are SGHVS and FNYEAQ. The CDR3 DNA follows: TGTGCCAGCAGCCAGCGACAGGGCGGCACCGGGGAGCTGTTTTTT. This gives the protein CASSQRQGGTGELFF.

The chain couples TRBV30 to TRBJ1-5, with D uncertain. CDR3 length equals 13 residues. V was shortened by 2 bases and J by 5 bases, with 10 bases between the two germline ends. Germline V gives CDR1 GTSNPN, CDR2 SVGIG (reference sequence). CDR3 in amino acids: CAWSPTGDQPQHF. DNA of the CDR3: TGTGCCTGGAGTCCCACCGGGGATCAGCCCCAGCATTTT. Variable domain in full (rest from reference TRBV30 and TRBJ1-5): SQTIHQWPATLVQPVGSPLSLECTVEGTSNPNLYWYRQAAGRGLQLLFYSVGIGQISSEVPQNLSASRPQDRQFILSSKKLLLSDSGFYLCAWSPTGDQPQHFGDGTRLSIL.